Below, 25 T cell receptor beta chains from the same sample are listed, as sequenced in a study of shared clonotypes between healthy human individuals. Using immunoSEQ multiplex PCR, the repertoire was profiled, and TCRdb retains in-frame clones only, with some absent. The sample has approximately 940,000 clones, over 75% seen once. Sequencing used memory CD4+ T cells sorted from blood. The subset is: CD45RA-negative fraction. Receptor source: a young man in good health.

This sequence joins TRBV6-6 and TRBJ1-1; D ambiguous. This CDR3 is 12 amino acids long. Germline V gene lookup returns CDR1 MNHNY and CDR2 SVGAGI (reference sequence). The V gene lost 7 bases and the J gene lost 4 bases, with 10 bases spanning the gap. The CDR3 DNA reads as TGTGCCAGCACCTCCCTGGGCACTGAAGCTTTCTTT. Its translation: CASTSLGTEAFF.

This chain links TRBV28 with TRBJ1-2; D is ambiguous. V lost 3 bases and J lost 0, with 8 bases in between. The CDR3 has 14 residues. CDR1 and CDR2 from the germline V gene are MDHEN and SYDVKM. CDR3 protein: CASSLHTPNYGYTF. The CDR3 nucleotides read TGTGCCAGCAGTTTGCATACTCCTAACTATGGCTACACCTTC.

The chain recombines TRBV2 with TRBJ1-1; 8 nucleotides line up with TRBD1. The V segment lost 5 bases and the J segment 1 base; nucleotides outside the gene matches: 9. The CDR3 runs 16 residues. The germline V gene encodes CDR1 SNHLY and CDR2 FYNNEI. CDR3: CASSTAGTGPNTEAFF. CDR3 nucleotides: TGTGCCAGCAGTACCGCCGGGACAGGACCGAACACTGAAGCTTTCTTT.

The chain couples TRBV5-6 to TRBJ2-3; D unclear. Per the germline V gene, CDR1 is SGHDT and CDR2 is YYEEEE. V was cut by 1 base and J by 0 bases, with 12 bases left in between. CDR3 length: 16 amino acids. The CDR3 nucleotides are TGTGCCAGCAGCTTGAATATCAAGGCTAGCACAGATACGCAGTATTTT. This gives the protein CASSLNIKASTDTQYF.

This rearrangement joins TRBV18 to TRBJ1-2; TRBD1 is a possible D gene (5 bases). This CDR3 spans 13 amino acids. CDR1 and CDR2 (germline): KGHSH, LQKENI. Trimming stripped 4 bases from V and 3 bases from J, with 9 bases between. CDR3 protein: CASSLQGDYGYTF. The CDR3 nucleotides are TGTGCCAGCTCACTCCAGGGAGACTATGGCTACACCTTC.

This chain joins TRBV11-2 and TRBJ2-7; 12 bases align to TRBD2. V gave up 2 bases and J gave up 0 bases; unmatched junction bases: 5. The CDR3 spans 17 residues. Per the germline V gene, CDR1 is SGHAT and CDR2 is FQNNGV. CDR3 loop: CASSLSSGGAGSYEQYF. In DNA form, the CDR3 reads TGTGCCAGCAGCTTATCTAGCGGGGGGGCAGGCTCCTACGAGCAGTACTTC.

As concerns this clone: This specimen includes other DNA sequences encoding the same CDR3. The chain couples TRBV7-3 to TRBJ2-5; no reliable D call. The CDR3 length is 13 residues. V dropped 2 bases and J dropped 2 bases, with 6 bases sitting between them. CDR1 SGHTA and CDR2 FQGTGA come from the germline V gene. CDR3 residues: CASSLGTQETQYF. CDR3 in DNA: TGTGCCAGCAGCTTAGGAACTCAAGAGACCCAGTACTTC.

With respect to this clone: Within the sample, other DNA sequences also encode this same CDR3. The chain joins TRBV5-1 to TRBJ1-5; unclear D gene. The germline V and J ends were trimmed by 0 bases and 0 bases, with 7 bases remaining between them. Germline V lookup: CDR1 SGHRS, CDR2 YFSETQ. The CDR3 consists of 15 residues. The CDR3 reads CASSLDGYSNQPQHF. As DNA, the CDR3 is TGCGCCAGCAGCTTGGACGGCTATAGCAATCAGCCCCAGCATTTT.

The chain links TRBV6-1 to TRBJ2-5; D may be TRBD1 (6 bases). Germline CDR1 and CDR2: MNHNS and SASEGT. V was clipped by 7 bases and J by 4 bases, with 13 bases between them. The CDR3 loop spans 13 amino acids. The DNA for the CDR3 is TGTGCCAGCACCCTGACAGGATCAGAGACCCAGTACTTC. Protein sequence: CASTLTGSETQYF.

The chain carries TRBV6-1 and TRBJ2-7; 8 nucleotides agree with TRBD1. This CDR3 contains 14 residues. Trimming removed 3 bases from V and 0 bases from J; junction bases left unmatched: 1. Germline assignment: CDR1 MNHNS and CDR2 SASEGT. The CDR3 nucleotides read TGTGCCAGCAGTGACACAGGGGGCTCCTACGAGCAGTACTTC. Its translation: CASSDTGGSYEQYF.

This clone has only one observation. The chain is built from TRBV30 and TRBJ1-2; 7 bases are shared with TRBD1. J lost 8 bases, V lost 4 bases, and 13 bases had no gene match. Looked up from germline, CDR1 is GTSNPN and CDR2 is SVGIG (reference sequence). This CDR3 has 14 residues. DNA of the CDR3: TGTGCCTGGAATATACAGGGGTCCCATATGGGCTACACCTTC. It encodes CAWNIQGSHMGYTF.

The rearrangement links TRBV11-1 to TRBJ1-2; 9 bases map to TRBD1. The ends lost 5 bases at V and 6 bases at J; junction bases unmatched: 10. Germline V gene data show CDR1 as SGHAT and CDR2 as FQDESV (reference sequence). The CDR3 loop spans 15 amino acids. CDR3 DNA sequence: TGTGCCAGCAGCAACCGGGACAGGGTACCGAATGGCTACACCTTC. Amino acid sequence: CASSNRDRVPNGYTF.

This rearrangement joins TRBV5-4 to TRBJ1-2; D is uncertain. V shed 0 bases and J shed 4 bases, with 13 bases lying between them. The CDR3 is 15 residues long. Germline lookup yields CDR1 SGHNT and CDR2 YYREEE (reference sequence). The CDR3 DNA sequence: TGTGCCAGCAGCTTGGACCCCTCGGTGGGCTATGGCTACACCTTC. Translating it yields CASSLDPSVGYGYTF. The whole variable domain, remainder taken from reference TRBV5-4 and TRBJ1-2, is ETGVTQSPTHLIKTRGQQVTLRCSSQSGHNTVSWYQQALGQGPQFIFQYYREEENGRGNFPPRFSGLQFPNYSSELNVNALELDDSALYLCASSLDPSVGYGYTFGSGTRLTVV.

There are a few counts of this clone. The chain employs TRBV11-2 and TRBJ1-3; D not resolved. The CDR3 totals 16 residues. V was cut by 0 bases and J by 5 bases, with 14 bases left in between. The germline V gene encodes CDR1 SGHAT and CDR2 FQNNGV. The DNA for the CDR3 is TGTGCCAGCAGCTTAGAGGGCACCCGTACCCGAAACACCATATATTTT. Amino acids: CASSLEGTRTRNTIYF.

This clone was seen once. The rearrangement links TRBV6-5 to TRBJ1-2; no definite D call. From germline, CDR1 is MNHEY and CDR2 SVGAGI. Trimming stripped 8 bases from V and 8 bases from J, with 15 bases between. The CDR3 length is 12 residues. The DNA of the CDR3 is TGTGCCAGCTCAAAGGGTGTATACGGCTACACCTTC. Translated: CASSKGVYGYTF.

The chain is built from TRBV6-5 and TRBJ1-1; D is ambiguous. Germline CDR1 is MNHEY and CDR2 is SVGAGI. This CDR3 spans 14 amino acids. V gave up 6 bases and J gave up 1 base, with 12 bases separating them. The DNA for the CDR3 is TGTGCCAGCAGGTCACTCGCCGGGAACACTGAAGCTTTCTTT. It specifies CASRSLAGNTEAFF.

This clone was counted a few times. CDR3 region: CASSYHRDRGAYEQYF. CDR3 bases: TGTGCCAGCAGTTACCACCGGGACAGGGGAGCCTACGAGCAGTACTTC. This chain joins TRBV6-7 and TRBJ2-7, with 10 bases identical to TRBD1. TRBV6-7 is classed as an ORF, of uncertain function. The CDR3 is made up of 16 amino acids. With V trimmed by 2 bases and J by 2 bases, 6 bases remained unmatched.

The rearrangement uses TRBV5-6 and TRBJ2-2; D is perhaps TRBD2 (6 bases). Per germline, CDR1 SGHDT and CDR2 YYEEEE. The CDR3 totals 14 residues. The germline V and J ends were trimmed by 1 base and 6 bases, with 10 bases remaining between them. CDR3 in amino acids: CASSLMTGAGELFF. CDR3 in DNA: TGTGCCAGCAGCTTGATGACGGGAGCCGGGGAGCTGTTTTTT. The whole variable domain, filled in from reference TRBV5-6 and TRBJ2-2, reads DAGVTQSPTHLIKTRGQQVTLRCSPKSGHDTVSWYQQALGQGPQFIFQYYEEEERQRGNFPDRFSGHQFPNYSSELNVNALLLGDSALYLCASSLMTGAGELFFGEGSRLTVL.

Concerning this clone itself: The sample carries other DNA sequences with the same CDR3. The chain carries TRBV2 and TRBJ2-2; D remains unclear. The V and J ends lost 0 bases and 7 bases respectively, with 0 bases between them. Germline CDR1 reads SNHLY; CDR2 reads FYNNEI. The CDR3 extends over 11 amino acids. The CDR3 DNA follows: TGTGCCAGCAGTGAAGCCGGGGAGCTGTTTTTT. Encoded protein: CASSEAGELFF.

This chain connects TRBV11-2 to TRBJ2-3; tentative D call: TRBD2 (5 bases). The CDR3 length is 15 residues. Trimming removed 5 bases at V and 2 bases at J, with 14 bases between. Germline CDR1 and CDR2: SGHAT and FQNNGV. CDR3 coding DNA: TGTGCCAGCAGCGCAGCAGGACGGGACACAGATACGCAGTATTTT. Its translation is CASSAAGRDTDTQYF.

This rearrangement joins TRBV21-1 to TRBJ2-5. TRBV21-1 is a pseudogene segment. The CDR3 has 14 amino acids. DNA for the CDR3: TGTGCCACCCGCACGGGACGGCTCCAAGAGACCCAGTACTTC. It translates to CATRTGRLQETQYF.

CDR3: CASRPRDRGDYGYTF. The CDR3 bases are TGTGCCAGCAGACCTCGGGACAGGGGGGACTATGGCTACACCTTC. The gene calls are TRBV5-4 and TRBJ1-2, with 11 bases identical to TRBD1. Germline CDR1 is SGHNT and CDR2 is YYREEE (reference sequence). The trim removed 5 bases at V and 3 bases at J, leaving 6 bases unmatched. This CDR3 region has 15 residues.

CDR3 amino acids: CASSLGHINQPQHF. As DNA, the CDR3 is TGTGCCAGCAGCCTGGGACACATCAATCAGCCCCAGCATTTT. The rearrangement links TRBV13 to TRBJ1-5; perhaps TRBD1 as D (6 bases). The V end was cut by 5 bases, the J end by 3 bases, with 11 bases between. The germline CDR1 and CDR2 sequences are PRHDT and FYEKMQ (reference sequence). This CDR3 has 14 residues.

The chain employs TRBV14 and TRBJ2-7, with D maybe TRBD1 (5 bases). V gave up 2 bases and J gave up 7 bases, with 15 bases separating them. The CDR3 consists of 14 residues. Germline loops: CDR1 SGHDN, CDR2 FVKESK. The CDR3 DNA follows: TGTGCCAGCAGCCAATTTAGGGGAATGGGAGAGCAGTACTTC. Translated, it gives CASSQFRGMGEQYF.

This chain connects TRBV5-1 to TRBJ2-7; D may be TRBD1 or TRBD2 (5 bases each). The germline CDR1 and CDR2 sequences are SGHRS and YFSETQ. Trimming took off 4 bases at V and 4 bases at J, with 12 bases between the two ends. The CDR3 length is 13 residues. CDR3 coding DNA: TGCGCCAGCAGCCGGGACCCCTTTTACGAGCAGTACTTC. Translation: CASSRDPFYEQYF. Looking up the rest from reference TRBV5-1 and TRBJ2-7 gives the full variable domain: KAGVTQTPRYLIKTRGQQVTLSCSPISGHRSVSWYQQTPGQGLQFLFEYFSETQRNKGNFPGRFSGRQFSNSRSEMNVSTLELGDSALYLCASSRDPFYEQYFGPGTRLTVT.